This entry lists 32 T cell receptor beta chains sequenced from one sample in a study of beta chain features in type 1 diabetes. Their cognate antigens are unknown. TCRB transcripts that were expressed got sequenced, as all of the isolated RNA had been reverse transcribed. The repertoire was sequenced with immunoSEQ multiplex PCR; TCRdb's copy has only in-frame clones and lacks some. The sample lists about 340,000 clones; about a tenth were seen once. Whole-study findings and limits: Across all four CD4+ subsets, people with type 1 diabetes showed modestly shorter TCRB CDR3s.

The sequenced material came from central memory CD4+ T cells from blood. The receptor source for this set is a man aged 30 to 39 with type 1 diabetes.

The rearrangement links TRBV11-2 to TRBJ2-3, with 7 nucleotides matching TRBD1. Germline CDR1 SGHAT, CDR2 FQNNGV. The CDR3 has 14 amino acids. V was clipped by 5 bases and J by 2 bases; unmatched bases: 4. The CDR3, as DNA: TGTGCCAGCAGCCCGGGACAGTCCACAGATACGCAGTATTTT. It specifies CASSPGQSTDTQYF.

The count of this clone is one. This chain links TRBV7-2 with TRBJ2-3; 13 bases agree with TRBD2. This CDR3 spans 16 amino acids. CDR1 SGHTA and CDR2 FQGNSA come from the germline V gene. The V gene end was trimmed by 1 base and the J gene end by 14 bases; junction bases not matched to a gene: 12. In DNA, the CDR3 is TGTGCCAGCAGCTTAGACAGATTTCGACTAGCGGGGGGAACGTATTTT. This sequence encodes CASSLDRFRLAGGTYF.

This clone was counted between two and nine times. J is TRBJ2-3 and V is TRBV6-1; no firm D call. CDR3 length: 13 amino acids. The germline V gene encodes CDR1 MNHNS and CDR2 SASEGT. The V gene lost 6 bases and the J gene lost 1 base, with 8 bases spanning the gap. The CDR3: CASRKFGTDTQYF. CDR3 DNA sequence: TGTGCCAGCAGAAAGTTCGGCACAGATACGCAGTATTTT.

The CDR3 region is CASTLTGAYNEQFF. The CDR3 region has the DNA TGTGCCAGCACCTTGACGGGGGCCTACAATGAGCAGTTCTTC. J is TRBJ2-1 and V is TRBV2; tentative D call: TRBD2 (6 bases). Per germline, CDR1 SNHLY and CDR2 FYNNEI. V gave up 7 bases and J gave up 2 bases, with 12 bases separating them. This CDR3 is built from 14 residues.

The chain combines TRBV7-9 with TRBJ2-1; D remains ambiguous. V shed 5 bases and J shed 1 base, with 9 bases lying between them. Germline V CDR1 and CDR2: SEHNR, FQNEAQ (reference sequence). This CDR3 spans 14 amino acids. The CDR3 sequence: CASSTQLSYNEQFF. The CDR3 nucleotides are TGTGCCAGCAGCACCCAGTTATCCTACAATGAGCAGTTCTTC. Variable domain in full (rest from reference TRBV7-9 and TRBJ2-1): DTGVSQNPRHKITKRGQNVTFRCDPISEHNRLYWYRQTLGQGPEFLTYFQNEAQLEKSRLLSDRFSAERPKGSFSTLEIQRTEQGDSAMYLCASSTQLSYNEQFFGPGTRLTVL.

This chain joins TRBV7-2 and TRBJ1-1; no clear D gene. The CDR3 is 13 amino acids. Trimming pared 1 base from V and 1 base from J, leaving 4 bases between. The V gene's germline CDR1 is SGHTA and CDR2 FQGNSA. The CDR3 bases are TGTGCCAGCAGCTTAGATGAGAACACTGAAGCTTTCTTT. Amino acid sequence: CASSLDENTEAFF.

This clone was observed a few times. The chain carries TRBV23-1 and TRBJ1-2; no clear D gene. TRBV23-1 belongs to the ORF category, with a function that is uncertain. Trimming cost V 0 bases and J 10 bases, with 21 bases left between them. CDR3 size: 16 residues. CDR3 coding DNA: TGCGCCAGCAGTCAATCGAGTATAACATTGGCGGTTGACTACACCTTC. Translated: CASSQSSITLAVDYTF.

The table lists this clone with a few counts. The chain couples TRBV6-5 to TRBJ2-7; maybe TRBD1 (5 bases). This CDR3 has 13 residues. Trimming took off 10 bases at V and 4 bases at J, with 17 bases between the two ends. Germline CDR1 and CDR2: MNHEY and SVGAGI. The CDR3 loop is CATADSKRYEQYF. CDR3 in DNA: TGTGCCACGGCCGACAGTAAGAGGTACGAGCAGTACTTC.

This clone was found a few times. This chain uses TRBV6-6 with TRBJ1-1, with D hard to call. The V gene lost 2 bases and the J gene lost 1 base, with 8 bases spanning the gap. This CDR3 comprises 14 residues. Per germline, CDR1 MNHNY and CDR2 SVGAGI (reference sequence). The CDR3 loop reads CASSYQDPNTEAFF. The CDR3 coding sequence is TGTGCCAGCAGTTACCAGGACCCGAACACTGAAGCTTTCTTT.

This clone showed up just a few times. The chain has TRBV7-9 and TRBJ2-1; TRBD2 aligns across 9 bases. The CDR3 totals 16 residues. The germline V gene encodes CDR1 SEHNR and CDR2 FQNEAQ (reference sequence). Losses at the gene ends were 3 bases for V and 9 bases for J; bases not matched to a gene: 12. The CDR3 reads CASSLGSGGPGSEQFF. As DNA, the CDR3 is TGTGCCAGCAGCTTGGGTAGCGGGGGCCCGGGTAGTGAGCAGTTCTTC.

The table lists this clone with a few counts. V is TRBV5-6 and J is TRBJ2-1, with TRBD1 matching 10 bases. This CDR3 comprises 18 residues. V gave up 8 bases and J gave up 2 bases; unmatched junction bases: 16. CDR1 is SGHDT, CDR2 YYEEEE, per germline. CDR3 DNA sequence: TGTGCCAGTTCGGATATGGGACAGGGGCCCTACACCTACAATGAGCAGTTCTTC. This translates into CASSDMGQGPYTYNEQFF. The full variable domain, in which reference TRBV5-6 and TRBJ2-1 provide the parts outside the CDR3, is DAGVTQSPTHLIKTRGQQVTLRCSPKSGHDTVSWYQQALGQGPQFIFQYYEEEERQRGNFPDRFSGHQFPNYSSELNVNALLLGDSALYLCASSDMGQGPYTYNEQFFGPGTRLTVL.

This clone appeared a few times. CDR3 sequence (DNA): TGTGCCAGCAGCCCTGTGGGTAATCGGGAGACCCAGTACTTC. Protein: CASSPVGNRETQYF. V is TRBV7-9 and J is TRBJ2-5; D is undetermined. In germline, CDR1 is SEHNR, CDR2 FQNEAQ (reference sequence). The CDR3 consists of 14 residues. Trimming shortened V by 5 bases and J by 5 bases, and 15 bases separated the two germline ends.

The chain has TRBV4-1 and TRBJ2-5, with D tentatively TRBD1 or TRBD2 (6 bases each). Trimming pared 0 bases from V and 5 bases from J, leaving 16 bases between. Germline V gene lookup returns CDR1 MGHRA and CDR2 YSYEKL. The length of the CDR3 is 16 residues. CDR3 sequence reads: CASSQDRRGGGETQYF. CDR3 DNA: TGCGCCAGCAGCCAAGATCGCAGGGGCGGAGGGGAGACCCAGTACTTC.

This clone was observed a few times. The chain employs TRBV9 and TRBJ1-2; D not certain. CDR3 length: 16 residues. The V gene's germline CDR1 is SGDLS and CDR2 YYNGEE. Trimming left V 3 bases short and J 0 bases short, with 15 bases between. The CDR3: CASSASSIGTNYGYTF. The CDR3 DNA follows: TGTGCCAGCAGCGCTTCCTCTATTGGGACTAACTATGGCTACACCTTC.

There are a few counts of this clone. The CDR3 DNA reads as TGCGCCAGCAGCCAAGACAGCGGGCAGGGAGGGGATACGCAGTATTTT. This translates into CASSQDSGQGGDTQYF. The rearrangement uses TRBV4-1 and TRBJ2-3; 7 positions match TRBD2. Germline V gene lookup returns CDR1 MGHRA and CDR2 YSYEKL. The CDR3 extends over 16 amino acids. V shed 0 bases and J 6 bases; nucleotides not matched to a gene: 9.

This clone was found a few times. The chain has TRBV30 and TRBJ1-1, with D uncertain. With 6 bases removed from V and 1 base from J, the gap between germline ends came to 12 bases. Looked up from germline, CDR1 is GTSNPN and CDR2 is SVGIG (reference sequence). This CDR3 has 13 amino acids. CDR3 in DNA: TGTGCCTGCACCCTGGGCCAGAACACTGAAGCTTTCTTT. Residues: CACTLGQNTEAFF.

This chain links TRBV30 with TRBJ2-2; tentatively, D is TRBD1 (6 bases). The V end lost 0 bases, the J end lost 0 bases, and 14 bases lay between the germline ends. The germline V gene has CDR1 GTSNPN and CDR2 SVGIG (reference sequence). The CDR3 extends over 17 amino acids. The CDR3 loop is CAWSVLWGLPNTGELFF. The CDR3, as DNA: TGTGCCTGGAGTGTACTCTGGGGGCTACCGAACACCGGGGAGCTGTTTTTT.

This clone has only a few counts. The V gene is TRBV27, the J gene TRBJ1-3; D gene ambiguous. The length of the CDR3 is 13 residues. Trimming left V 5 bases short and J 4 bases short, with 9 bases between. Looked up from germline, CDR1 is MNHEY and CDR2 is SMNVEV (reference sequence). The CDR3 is CASSPRLGNTIYF. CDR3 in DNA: TGTGCCAGCAGTCCCCGTCTGGGAAACACCATATATTTT.

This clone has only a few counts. The CDR3 region has the DNA TGCGCCAGCAGCTTGGGAGGCGCGTCCTTGAACACCGGGGAGCTGTTTTTT. Translating gives CASSLGGASLNTGELFF. The chain uses TRBV5-1 and TRBJ2-2; no clear D gene. V dropped 0 bases and J dropped 1 base, with 13 bases sitting between them. Per germline, CDR1 SGHRS and CDR2 YFSETQ. The CDR3 covers 17 residues.

DNA of the CDR3: TGTGCCAGCAGCTCGTACGGGACAGGGAAAGACGAGCAGTACTTC. It is translated as CASSSYGTGKDEQYF. The rearrangement joins TRBV7-2 to TRBJ2-7; 9 bases are a match to TRBD1. The CDR3 has 15 residues. J was trimmed by 5 bases and V by 4 bases; bases with no gene match: 9. The V gene's germline CDR1 is SGHTA and CDR2 FQGNSA.

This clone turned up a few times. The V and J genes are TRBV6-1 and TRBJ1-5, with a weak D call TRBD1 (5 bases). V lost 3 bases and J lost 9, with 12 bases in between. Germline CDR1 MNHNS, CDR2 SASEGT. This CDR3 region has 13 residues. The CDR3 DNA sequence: TGTGCCAGCAGTGATGAAAGGGGAAGGCCCCAGCATTTT. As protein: CASSDERGRPQHF.

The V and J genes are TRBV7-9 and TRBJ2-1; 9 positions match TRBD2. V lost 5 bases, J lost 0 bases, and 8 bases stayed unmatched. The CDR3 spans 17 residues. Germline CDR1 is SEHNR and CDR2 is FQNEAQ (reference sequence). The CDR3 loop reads CASSPQISGGSYNEQFF. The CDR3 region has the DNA TGTGCCAGCAGCCCGCAGATTAGCGGGGGCTCCTACAATGAGCAGTTCTTC.

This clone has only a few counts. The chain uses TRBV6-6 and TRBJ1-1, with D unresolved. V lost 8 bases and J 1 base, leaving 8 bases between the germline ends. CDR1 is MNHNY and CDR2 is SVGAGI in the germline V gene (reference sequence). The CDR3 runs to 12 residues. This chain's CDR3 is CASHDPNTEAFF. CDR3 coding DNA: TGTGCCAGCCATGACCCGAACACTGAAGCTTTCTTT.

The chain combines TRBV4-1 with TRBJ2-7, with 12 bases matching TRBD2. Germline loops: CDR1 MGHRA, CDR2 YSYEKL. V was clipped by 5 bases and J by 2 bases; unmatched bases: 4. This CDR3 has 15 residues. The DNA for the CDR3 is TGCGCCAGCAGCTTAGGACTAGCGGGGACCTACGAGCAGTACTTC. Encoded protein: CASSLGLAGTYEQYF.

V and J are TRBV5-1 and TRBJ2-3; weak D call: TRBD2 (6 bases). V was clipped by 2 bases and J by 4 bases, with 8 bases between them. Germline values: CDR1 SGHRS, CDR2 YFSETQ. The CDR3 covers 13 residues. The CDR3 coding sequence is TGCGCCAGCAGCTTTGGAGGGGCAGATACGCAGTATTTT. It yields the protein CASSFGGADTQYF.

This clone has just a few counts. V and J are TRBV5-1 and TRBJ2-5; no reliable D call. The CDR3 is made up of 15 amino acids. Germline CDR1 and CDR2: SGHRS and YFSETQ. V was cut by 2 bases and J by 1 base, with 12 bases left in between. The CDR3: CASSLSLAAQETQYF. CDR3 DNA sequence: TGCGCCAGCAGCTTATCGCTTGCGGCCCAAGAGACCCAGTACTTC.

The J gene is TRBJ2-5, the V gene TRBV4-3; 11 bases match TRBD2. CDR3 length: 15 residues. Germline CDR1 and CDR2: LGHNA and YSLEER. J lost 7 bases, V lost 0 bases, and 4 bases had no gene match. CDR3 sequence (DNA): TGCGCCAGCAGCCAAGATATCCTAGCGGGGGGGACCCAGTACTTC. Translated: CASSQDILAGGTQYF.

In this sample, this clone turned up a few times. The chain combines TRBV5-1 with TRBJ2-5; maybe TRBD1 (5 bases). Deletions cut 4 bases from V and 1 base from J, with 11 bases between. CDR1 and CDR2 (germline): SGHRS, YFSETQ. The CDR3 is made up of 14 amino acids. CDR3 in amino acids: CASSQGYIQETQYF. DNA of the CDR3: TGCGCCAGCAGCCAGGGATATATCCAAGAGACCCAGTACTTC.

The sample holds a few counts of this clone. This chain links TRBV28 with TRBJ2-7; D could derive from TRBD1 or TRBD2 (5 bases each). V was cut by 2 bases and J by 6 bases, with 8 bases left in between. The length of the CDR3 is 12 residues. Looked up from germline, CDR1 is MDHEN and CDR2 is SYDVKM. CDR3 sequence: CASSLQGREQYF. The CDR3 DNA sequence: TGTGCCAGCAGTTTACAGGGACGCGAGCAGTACTTC.

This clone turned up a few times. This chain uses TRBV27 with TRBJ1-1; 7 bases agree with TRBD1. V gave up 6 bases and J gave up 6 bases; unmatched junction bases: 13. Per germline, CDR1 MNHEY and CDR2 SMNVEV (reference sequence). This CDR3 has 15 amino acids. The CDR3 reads CASSLRQGYRAEAFF. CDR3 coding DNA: TGTGCCAGCAGCCTTCGACAGGGATACCGCGCTGAAGCTTTCTTT.

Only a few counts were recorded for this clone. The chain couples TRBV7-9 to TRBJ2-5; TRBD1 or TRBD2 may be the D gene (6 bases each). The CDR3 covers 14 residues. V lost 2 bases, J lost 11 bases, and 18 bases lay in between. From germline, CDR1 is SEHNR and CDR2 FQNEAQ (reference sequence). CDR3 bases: TGTGCCAGCAGCTTACAGGGTACGGAGGGGGAGCAGTACTTC. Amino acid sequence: CASSLQGTEGEQYF.

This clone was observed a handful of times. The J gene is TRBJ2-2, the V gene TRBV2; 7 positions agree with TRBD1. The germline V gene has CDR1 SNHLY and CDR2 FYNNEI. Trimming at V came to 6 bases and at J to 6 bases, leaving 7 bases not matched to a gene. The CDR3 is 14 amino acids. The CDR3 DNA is TGTGCCAGCAGCGTAGACAGGGCCGCCGGGGAGCTGTTTTTT. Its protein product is CASSVDRAAGELFF.